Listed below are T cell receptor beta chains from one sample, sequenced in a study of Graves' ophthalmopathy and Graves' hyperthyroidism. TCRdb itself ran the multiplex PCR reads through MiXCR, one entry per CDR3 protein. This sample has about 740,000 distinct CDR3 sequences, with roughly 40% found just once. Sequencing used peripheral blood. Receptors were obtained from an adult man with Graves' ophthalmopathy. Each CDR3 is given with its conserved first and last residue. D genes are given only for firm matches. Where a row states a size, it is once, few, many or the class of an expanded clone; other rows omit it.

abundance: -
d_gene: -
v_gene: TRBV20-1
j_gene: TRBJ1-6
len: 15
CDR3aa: CSARESTGLNSPLHF
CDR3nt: TGCAGTGCTAGAGAAAGTACAGGCCTTAATTCACCCCTCCACTTT

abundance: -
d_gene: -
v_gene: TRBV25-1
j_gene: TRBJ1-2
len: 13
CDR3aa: CASSAGDLYGYTF
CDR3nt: TGTGCCAGCAGTGCGGGGGACCTGTATGGCTACACCTTC

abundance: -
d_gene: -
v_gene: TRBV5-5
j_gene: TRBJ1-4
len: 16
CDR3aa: CASSQSDQGRGEKLFF
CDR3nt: TGCGCCAGCAGCCAATCCGACCAGGGTCGTGGGGAAAAACTGTTTTTT

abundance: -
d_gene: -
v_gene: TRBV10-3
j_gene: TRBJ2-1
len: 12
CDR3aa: CAISELPAEQFF
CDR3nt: TGTGCCATCAGTGAACTCCCTGCTGAGCAGTTCTTC

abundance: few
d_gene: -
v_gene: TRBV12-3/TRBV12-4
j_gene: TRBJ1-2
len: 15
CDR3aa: CASSLDPPGADGYTF
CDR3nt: TGTGCCAGCAGTTTAGACCCACCGGGGGCGGATGGCTACACCTTC

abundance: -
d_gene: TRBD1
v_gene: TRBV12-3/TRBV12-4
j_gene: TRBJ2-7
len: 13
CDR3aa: CASRTTGVHEQYF
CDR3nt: TGTGCCAGCAGGACCACAGGGGTCCACGAGCAGTACTTC

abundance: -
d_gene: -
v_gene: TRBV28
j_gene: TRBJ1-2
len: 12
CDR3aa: CASSIDILGYTF
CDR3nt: TGTGCCAGCAGCATCGACATCCTTGGCTACACCTTC

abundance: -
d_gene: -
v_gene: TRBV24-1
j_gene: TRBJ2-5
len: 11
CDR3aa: CATSDEGAQYF
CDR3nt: TGTGCCACCAGTGATGAGGGAGCCCAGTACTTC

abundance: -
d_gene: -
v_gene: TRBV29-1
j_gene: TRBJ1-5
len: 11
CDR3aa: CSDRLDQPQHF
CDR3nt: TGCAGCGATAGGTTGGATCAGCCCCAGCATTTT

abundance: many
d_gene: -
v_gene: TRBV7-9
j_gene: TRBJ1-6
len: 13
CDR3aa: CASSSNTESPLHF
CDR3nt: TGTGCCAGCAGTTCGAACACGGAATCACCCCTCCACTTT

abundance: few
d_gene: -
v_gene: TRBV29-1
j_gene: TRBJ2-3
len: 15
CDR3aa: CSARSEGGRTDTQYF
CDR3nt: TGCAGCGCCCGGTCGGAGGGGGGGCGCACAGATACGCAGTATTTT

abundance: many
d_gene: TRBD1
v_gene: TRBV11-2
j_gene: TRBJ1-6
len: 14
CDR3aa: CASSLTGGSSPLHF
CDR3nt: TGTGCCAGCAGCTTGACAGGGGGCAGTTCACCCCTCCACTTT

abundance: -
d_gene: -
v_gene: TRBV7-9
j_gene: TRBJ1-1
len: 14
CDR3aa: CASTSFGGGTEAFF
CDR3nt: TGTGCCAGCACCTCCTTTGGGGGTGGCACTGAAGCTTTCTTT

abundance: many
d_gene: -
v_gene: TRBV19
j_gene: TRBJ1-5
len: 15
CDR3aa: CASSMKRGGNQPQHF
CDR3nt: TGTGCCAGTAGTATGAAGAGGGGCGGCAATCAGCCCCAGCATTTT

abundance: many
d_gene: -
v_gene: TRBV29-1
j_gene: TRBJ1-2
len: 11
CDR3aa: CSVGESYGYTF
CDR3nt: TGCAGCGTCGGGGAGAGCTATGGCTACACCTTC

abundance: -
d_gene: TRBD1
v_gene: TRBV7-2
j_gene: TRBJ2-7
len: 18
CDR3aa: CASSLEAWAGGDYNEQYF
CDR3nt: TGTGCCAGCAGCTTAGAAGCCTGGGCAGGGGGTGACTACAATGAGCAGTACTTC

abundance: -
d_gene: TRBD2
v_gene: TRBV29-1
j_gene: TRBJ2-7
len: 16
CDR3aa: CSVEGLAGGPGGEQYF
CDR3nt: TGCAGCGTTGAAGGACTAGCGGGAGGACCTGGCGGCGAGCAGTACTTC

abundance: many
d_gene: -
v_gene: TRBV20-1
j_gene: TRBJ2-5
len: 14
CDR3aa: CSARVAGTQETQYF
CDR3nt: TGCAGTGCTAGAGTCGCGGGGACCCAAGAGACCCAGTACTTC

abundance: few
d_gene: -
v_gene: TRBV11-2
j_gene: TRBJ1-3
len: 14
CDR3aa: CASSLDDRGNTIYF
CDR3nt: TGTGCCAGCAGCTTAGATGACAGGGGAAACACCATATATTTT

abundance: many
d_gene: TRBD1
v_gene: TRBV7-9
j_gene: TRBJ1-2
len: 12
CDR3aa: CASSPTGDGYTF
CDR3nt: TGTGCCAGCAGCCCAACAGGGGATGGCTACACCTTC

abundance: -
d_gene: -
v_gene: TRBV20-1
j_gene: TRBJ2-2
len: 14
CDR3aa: CSARVTGITGELFF
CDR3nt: TGCAGTGCTAGAGTAACAGGCATCACCGGGGAGCTGTTTTTT

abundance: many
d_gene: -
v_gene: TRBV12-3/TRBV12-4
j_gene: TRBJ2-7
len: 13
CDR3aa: CASTWGARGEQYF
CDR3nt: TGTGCCAGCACCTGGGGGGCGCGGGGCGAGCAGTACTTC

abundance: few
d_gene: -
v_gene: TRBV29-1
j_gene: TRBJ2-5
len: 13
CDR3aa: CSVWWGKKETQYF
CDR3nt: TGCAGCGTTTGGTGGGGCAAGAAAGAGACCCAGTACTTC

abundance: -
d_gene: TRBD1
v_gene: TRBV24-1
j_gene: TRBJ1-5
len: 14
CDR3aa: CASTTTGNNQPQHF
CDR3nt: TGTGCCAGCACTACGACAGGGAACAATCAGCCCCAGCATTTT

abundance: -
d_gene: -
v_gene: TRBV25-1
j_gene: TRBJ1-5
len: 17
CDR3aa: CASSALWTANSNQPQHF
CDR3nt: TGTGCCAGCAGTGCACTGTGGACAGCTAATAGCAATCAGCCCCAGCATTTT

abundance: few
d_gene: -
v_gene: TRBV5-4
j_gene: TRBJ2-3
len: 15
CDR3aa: CASSLRQGRTDTQYF
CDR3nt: TGTGCCAGCAGTCTCCGGCAGGGGCGCACAGATACGCAGTATTTT

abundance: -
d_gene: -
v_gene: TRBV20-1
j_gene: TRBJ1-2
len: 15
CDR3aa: CSAKGPGEEGYGYTF
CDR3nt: TGCAGTGCTAAAGGCCCTGGCGAGGAGGGCTATGGCTACACCTTC

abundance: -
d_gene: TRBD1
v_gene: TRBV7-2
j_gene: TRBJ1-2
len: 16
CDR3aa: CASSFYRGQGAHGYTF
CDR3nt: TGTGCCAGCAGCTTTTACCGGGGACAGGGGGCGCATGGCTACACCTTC

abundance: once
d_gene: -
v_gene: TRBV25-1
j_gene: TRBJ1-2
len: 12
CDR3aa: CASNPGPYGYTF
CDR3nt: TGTGCCAGCAACCCAGGGCCCTATGGCTACACCTTC

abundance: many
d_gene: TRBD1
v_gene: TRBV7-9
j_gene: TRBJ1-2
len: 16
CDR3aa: CASRPRAGTGSFRYTF
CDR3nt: TGTGCCAGCAGACCAAGGGCGGGGACAGGCTCCTTCCGCTACACCTTC

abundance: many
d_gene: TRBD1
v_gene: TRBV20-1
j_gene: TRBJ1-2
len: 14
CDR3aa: CSAREDRGHYGYTF
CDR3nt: TGCAGTGCTAGAGAAGACAGGGGGCACTATGGCTACACCTTC

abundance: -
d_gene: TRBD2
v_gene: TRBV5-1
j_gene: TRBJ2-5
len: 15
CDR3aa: CASSQERGRGGTQYF
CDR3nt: TGCGCCAGCAGCCAAGAGCGGGGGCGGGGTGGGACCCAGTACTTC

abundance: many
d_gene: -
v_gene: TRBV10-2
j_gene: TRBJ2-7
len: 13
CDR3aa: CASSEERGNEQYF
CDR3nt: TGCGCCAGCAGTGAGGAGAGGGGGAACGAGCAGTACTTC

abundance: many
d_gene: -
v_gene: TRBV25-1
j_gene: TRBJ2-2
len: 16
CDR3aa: CASSEFGRGPPGELFF
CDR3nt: TGTGCCAGCAGTGAATTTGGCAGGGGACCTCCCGGGGAGCTGTTTTTT

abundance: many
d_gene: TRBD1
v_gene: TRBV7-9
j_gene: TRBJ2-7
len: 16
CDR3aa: CASSTPAGQASYEQYF
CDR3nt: TGTGCCAGCAGCACCCCCGCCGGACAGGCCTCCTACGAGCAGTACTTC

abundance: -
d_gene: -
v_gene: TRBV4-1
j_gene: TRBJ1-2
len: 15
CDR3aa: CASSQPVTRTYGYTF
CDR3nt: TGCGCCAGCAGCCAACCCGTGACACGGACTTATGGCTACACCTTC

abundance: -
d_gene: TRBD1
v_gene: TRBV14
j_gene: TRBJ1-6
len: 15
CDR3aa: CASSQQGAYNSPLHF
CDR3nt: TGTGCCAGCAGCCAACAGGGGGCTTACAATTCACCCCTCCACTTT

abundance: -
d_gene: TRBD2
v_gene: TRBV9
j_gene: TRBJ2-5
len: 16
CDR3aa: CASSVESGGPQETQYF
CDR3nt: TGTGCCAGCAGCGTAGAGAGCGGGGGGCCCCAAGAGACCCAGTACTTC

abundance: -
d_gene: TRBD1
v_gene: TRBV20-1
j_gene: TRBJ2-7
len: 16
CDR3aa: CSAHSVGQVLYYEQYF
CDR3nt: TGCAGTGCGCACTCTGTCGGACAGGTTTTATATTACGAGCAGTACTTC

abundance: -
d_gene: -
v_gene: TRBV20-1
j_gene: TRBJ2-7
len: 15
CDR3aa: CSARDSWDTFYEQYF
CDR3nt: TGCAGTGCTAGAGATAGTTGGGACACGTTCTACGAGCAGTACTTC

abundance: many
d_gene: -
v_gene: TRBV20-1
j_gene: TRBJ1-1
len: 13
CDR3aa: CSAREDLNTEAFF
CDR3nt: TGCAGTGCTAGGGAAGACCTGAACACTGAAGCTTTCTTT

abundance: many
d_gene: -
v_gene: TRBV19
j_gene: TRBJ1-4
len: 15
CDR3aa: CASSPTGTTNEKLFF
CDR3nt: TGTGCCAGTAGTCCGACCGGGACGACTAATGAAAAACTGTTTTTT

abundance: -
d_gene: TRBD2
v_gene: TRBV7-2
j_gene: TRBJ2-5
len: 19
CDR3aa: CASSPLRLAGGLSQETQYF
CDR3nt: TGTGCCAGCAGCCCTCTGAGACTAGCGGGGGGGTTGTCGCAAGAGACCCAGTACTTC

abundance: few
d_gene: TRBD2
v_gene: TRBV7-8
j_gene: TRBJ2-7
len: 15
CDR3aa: CASSIGTSGFYEQYF
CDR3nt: TGTGCCAGCAGCATCGGGACTAGCGGATTCTACGAGCAGTACTTC

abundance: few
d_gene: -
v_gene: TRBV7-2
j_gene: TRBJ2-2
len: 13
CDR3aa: CASSLNPTGELFF
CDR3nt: TGTGCCAGCAGCTTGAACCCCACCGGGGAGCTGTTTTTT

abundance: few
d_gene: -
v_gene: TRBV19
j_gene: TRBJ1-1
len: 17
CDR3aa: CASSSPGSEGGITEAFF
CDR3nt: TGTGCCAGTAGTAGCCCCGGGTCGGAAGGGGGGATCACTGAAGCTTTCTTT